The rows below give T cell receptor beta chains drawn from one sample of a study of T cells in localized non-small cell lung cancer. Measured with immunoSEQ multiplex PCR; TCRdb has only the in-frame clones, and not every one. Among roughly 77,000 clones listed, 88% were seen once. The sample consisted of peripheral blood, taken before any cancer treatment. All receptors derive from a woman aged 40 to 75 with stage I squamous cell lung carcinoma. CDR3s include the opening cysteine and the closing phenylalanine or tryptophan. A D gene is named only where the DNA matches it firmly. Clone size is stated in some rows and not others, as once, few, many or a class when expanded.

V: TRBV5-4; D: .; size: .; J: TRBJ2-2; CDR3: CASSLREGTGELFF; DNA: TGTGCCAGCAGCTTAAGAGAGGGCACCGGGGAGCTGTTTTTT
V: TRBV6-5; D: .; size: .; J: TRBJ2-2; CDR3: CASSYSTRATGELFF; DNA: TGTGCCAGCAGTTACTCGACCAGGGCCACCGGGGAGCTGTTTTTT
V: TRBV7-9; D: TRBD1; size: few; J: TRBJ1-1; CDR3: CASSPPATGGVVAFF; DNA: TGTGCCAGCAGCCCCCCCGCGACAGGGGGGGTAGTAGCTTTCTTT
V: TRBV12-5; D: TRBD1; size: .; J: TRBJ2-5; CDR3: CATRTGVGETQYF; DNA: TGTGCTACTCGGACAGGGGTCGGGGAGACCCAGTACTTC
V: TRBV7-9; D: .; size: .; J: TRBJ2-5; CDR3: CASSLVGTQYF; DNA: TGTGCCAGCAGCTTAGTTGGGACCCAGTACTTC
V: TRBV30; D: TRBD1; size: .; J: TRBJ2-7; CDR3: CAWSQDRGWNEQYF; DNA: TGTGCCTGGAGCCAAGACAGGGGCTGGAACGAGCAGTACTTC
V: TRBV29-1; D: TRBD1; size: .; J: TRBJ1-1; CDR3: CSVRQGDTEAFF; DNA: TGCAGCGTGAGACAGGGTGATACTGAAGCTTTCTTT
V: TRBV9; D: TRBD1; size: .; J: TRBJ2-2; CDR3: CASARGQEPASTGELFF; DNA: TGTGCCAGCGCCCGGGGACAGGAGCCGGCAAGCACCGGGGAGCTGTTTTTT
V: TRBV27; D: TRBD1; size: .; J: TRBJ1-2; CDR3: CASSLGTGGYGYTF; DNA: TGTGCCAGCAGTTTGGGGACAGGCGGATATGGCTACACCTTC
V: TRBV6-5; D: .; size: .; J: TRBJ1-3; CDR3: CASSSPAGISGNTIYF; DNA: TGTGCCAGCAGTTCGCCGGCGGGGATCTCTGGAAACACCATATATTTT
V: TRBV30; D: TRBD1; size: .; J: TRBJ1-1; CDR3: CAWDVGTANTEAFF; DNA: TGTGCCTGGGATGTCGGGACAGCCAACACTGAAGCTTTCTTT
V: TRBV7-2; D: TRBD2; size: .; J: TRBJ2-7; CDR3: CASSPRTSGGPYRDYEQYF; DNA: TGTGCCAGCAGCCCTAGGACTAGCGGGGGCCCATATCGGGACTACGAGCAGTACTTC
V: TRBV27; D: TRBD2; size: .; J: TRBJ2-7; CDR3: CASSSLGAGGYEQYF; DNA: TGTGCCAGCAGTTCACTGGGGGCGGGAGGGTACGAGCAGTACTTC
V: TRBV5-6; D: .; size: .; J: TRBJ1-1; CDR3: CASSPFLRDTLEAFF; DNA: TGTGCCAGCAGCCCATTTCTCCGGGACACCCTTGAAGCTTTCTTT
V: TRBV6-4; D: TRBD1; size: .; J: TRBJ2-1; CDR3: CASRPYGTADNEQFF; DNA: TGTGCCAGCAGACCCTACGGGACAGCCGACAATGAGCAGTTCTTC
V: TRBV29-1; D: .; size: few; J: TRBJ1-1; CDR3: CSAINTEAFF; DNA: TGCAGCGCGATAAACACTGAAGCTTTCTTT
V: TRBV7-6; D: .; size: .; J: TRBJ2-5; CDR3: CASSLPNWGETQYF; DNA: TGTGCCAGCAGCTTACCCAATTGGGGCGAGACCCAGTACTTC
V: TRBV10-3; D: .; size: .; J: TRBJ1-4; CDR3: CAISEGLGAEKLFF; DNA: TGTGCCATCAGTGAAGGTCTCGGGGCCGAAAAACTGTTTTTT
V: TRBV5-1; D: .; size: .; J: TRBJ2-3; CDR3: CASSSSTDTQYF; DNA: TGCGCCAGCAGCTCGTCCACAGATACGCAGTATTTT
V: TRBV5-1; D: .; size: .; J: TRBJ1-1; CDR3: CASSLGAARNTEAFF; DNA: TGCGCCAGCAGCTTGGGCGCGGCACGGAACACTGAAGCTTTCTTT
V: TRBV12-5; D: .; size: .; J: TRBJ2-4; CDR3: CASGLPQGSKNIQYF; DNA: TGTGCTAGTGGTTTGCCCCAGGGATCCAAAAACATTCAGTACTTC
V: TRBV7-9; D: .; size: .; J: TRBJ1-5; CDR3: CASSAQAGNQPQHF; DNA: TGTGCCAGCAGCGCCCAGGCGGGCAATCAGCCCCAGCATTTT
V: TRBV5-4; D: TRBD1; size: .; J: TRBJ2-5; CDR3: CASSSNPGTGIQETQYF; DNA: TGTGCCAGCAGCTCCAATCCCGGGACAGGGATACAAGAGACCCAGTACTTC
V: TRBV6-1; D: .; size: once; J: TRBJ1-2; CDR3: CASSGLSMNYGYTF; DNA: TGTGCCAGCAGTGGACTGAGCATGAACTATGGCTACACCTTC
V: TRBV7-2; D: .; size: .; J: TRBJ1-6; CDR3: CASSTGGTNNSPLHF; DNA: TGTGCCAGCAGCACCGGAGGGACAAATAATTCACCCCTCCACTTT
V: TRBV19; D: TRBD1; size: .; J: TRBJ2-5; CDR3: CASSGDRDETQYF; DNA: TGTGCCAGTAGCGGGGACAGGGACGAGACCCAGTACTTC
V: TRBV6-5; D: .; size: .; J: TRBJ1-4; CDR3: CASMTGTDGEKLFF; DNA: TGTGCCAGCATGACCGGGACGGACGGCGAAAAACTGTTTTTT
V: TRBV6-5; D: .; size: .; J: TRBJ1-2; CDR3: CASSYGQVGGYTF; DNA: TGTGCCAGCAGTTACGGCCAGGTCGGTGGCTACACCTTC
V: TRBV6-5; D: TRBD1; size: .; J: TRBJ1-2; CDR3: CASRRDRADGYTF; DNA: TGTGCCAGCAGGAGGGACAGGGCTGATGGCTACACCTTC
V: TRBV6-1; D: .; size: once; J: TRBJ1-5; CDR3: CASSGGRVTSRGNQPQHF; DNA: TGTGCCAGCAGTGGAGGTCGGGTCACCTCGAGAGGCAATCAGCCCCAGCATTTT
V: TRBV14; D: .; size: .; J: TRBJ2-3; CDR3: CASSRGGADTQYF; DNA: TGTGCCAGCAGCCGGGGAGGAGCAGATACGCAGTATTTT
V: TRBV4-2; D: .; size: .; J: TRBJ2-1; CDR3: CASSQVSQGGNEQFF; DNA: TGTGCCAGCAGCCAAGTTTCACAGGGTGGGAATGAGCAGTTCTTC
V: TRBV19; D: .; size: .; J: TRBJ1-5; CDR3: CASSGRGNQPQHF; DNA: TGTGCCAGTAGTGGCAGGGGCAATCAGCCCCAGCATTTT